Listed below are T cell receptor beta chains from one sample, sequenced in a study of shared clonotypes between healthy human individuals. TCRdb's copy holds only in-frame clones and misses some; the assay was immunoSEQ multiplex PCR. The table includes more than 850,000 clones, about four fifths detected once. The sample comprised memory CD4+ T cells from PBMCs. These receptors originate from a man between 18 and 29 years old in good health. Some clones in this sample may be carry-over from other donors' samples. The CDR3 runs from the conserved cysteine through the conserved F or W. The D gene is left open where the match is weak. The size field is filled for only some rows; it gives once, few, many or a size class.

cdr3_length	v_call	j_call	clone_size	d_call	cdr3_nt	cdr3_aa
14	TRBV5-1	TRBJ2-5	.	.	TGCGCCAGCAGCTTCACAAATACACAAGAGACCCAGTACTTC	CASSFTNTQETQYF
15	TRBV7-7	TRBJ2-2	.	TRBD1	TGTGCCAGCAGCCGGGACAGGGCTTCTGCCGGGGAGCTGTTTTTT	CASSRDRASAGELFF
15	TRBV29-1	TRBJ2-1	.	.	TGCAGCGTTGGGGGTAGAGCAGACTACTACAATGAGCAGTTCTTC	CSVGGRADYYNEQFF
14	TRBV30	TRBJ2-2	few	.	TGTGCCGTAAGAGATCTAGTTAGCACCGGGGAGCTGTTTTTT	CAVRDLVSTGELFF
16	TRBV2	TRBJ1-5	once	.	TGTGCCAGCCTTCTGGAGGGGGGACAAGGCAATCAGCCCCAGCATTTT	CASLLEGGQGNQPQHF
15	TRBV5-4	TRBJ1-2	.	TRBD1	TGTGCCAGCAGCTTTCCAGGGGGCGCGGAGTATGGCTACACCTTC	CASSFPGGAEYGYTF
14	TRBV28	TRBJ2-3	.	.	TGTGCCAGCAGTTTAGCGGGGCCCACAGATACGCAGTATTTT	CASSLAGPTDTQYF
15	TRBV7-9	TRBJ2-5	.	TRBD2	TGTGCCAGCAGCCCCACTCTAGCGGGAGAAGAGACCCAGTACTTC	CASSPTLAGEETQYF
15	TRBV14	TRBJ1-1	.	.	TGTGCCAGCAGCCAAGTGGGGGTCCCCAACACTGAAGCTTTCTTT	CASSQVGVPNTEAFF
16	TRBV7-2	TRBJ1-5	.	.	TGTGCCAGCAGCTTAGCTCCCCAGGGAGGTTTTCAGCCCCAGCATTTT	CASSLAPQGGFQPQHF
13	TRBV28	TRBJ1-2	.	.	TGTGCCAGCACCGATCGAAGGGATGGCGGCTACACCTTC	CASTDRRDGGYTF
18	TRBV7-9	TRBJ2-5	.	TRBD2	TGTGCCAGCAGCTTGTTTTCTCCTTCTAGCGGCCTCCGGGAGACCCAGTACTTC	CASSLFSPSSGLRETQYF
13	TRBV4-3	TRBJ2-3	.	.	TGCGCCAGCAGCCAAGAGGGGACAGATACGCAGTATTTT	CASSQEGTDTQYF
13	TRBV10-3	TRBJ1-1	few	.	TGTGCCATCGGGAAGGAGCCGGCCACTGAAGCTTTCTTT	CAIGKEPATEAFF
14	TRBV6-1	TRBJ2-3	.	.	TGTGCCAGCGATCCTCGTAGGTCCAGCGGTACGCAGTATTTT	CASDPRRSSGTQYF
15	TRBV25-1	TRBJ2-3	.	.	TGTGCCAGCAGCCCCGGTGGAGTGGGCACAGATACGCAGTATTTT	CASSPGGVGTDTQYF
14	TRBV5-4	TRBJ2-2	once	TRBD1	TGTGCCAGCAGCTTAGGGGGCGGGACCGGGGAGCTGTTTTTT	CASSLGGGTGELFF
15	TRBV27	TRBJ1-2	.	.	TGTGCCAGCAGTTGGTGGGCAGGATCTAACTATGGCTACACCTTC	CASSWWAGSNYGYTF
15	TRBV27	TRBJ2-7	.	TRBD2	TGTGCCAGCAGTGCGGGACTAGCGGTCGGATACGAGCAGTACTTC	CASSAGLAVGYEQYF
14	TRBV2	TRBJ2-7	.	TRBD1	TGTGCCAGCAGTGAAGGGACAGGCAACTACGAGCAGTACTTC	CASSEGTGNYEQYF
17	TRBV28	TRBJ2-7	.	.	TGTGCCAGCAGTTTCTCCCTGGCCGACACTAGTAACTACGAGCAGTACTTC	CASSFSLADTSNYEQYF
13	TRBV18	TRBJ1-3	few	.	TGTGCCAGCTCAGGCTCCTCCGAGGACACCATATATTTT	CASSGSSEDTIYF
13	TRBV10-3	TRBJ1-5	.	.	TGTGCCATCAGACAGTACAGCAATCAGCCCCAGCATTTT	CAIRQYSNQPQHF
15	TRBV28	TRBJ2-1	.	.	TGTGCCAGCAGTTTGAATATCGGGGATGGCGGTGAGCAGTTCTTC	CASSLNIGDGGEQFF
14	TRBV7-9	TRBJ1-1	.	.	TGTGCCAGCAGCTTAGCGAGGCGGGGTTCTGAAGCTTTCTTT	CASSLARRGSEAFF
13	TRBV28	TRBJ1-3	.	.	TGTGCCAGCTGCCTAGGCGGTGGAAACACCATATATTTT	CASCLGGGNTIYF
16	TRBV6-1	TRBJ2-6	.	TRBD1	TGTGCCAGCAGGGAAAGACAGGGTGCTGGGGCCAACGTCCTGACTTTC	CASRERQGAGANVLTF
17	TRBV28	TRBJ2-3	.	TRBD2	TGTGCCAGCAGTTCCCGGACTAGCGGGAGAGTAACAGATACGCAGTATTTT	CASSSRTSGRVTDTQYF
15	TRBV2	TRBJ2-3	.	TRBD2	TGTGCCAGCTCCCGTGGTAGCGGGATATCAGATACGCAGTATTTT	CASSRGSGISDTQYF
14	TRBV5-1	TRBJ2-1	.	TRBD2	TGCGCCAGCAGCTTCGCGGGAGTAAAGAATGAGCAGTTCTTC	CASSFAGVKNEQFF
16	TRBV5-1	TRBJ1-1	.	.	TGCGCCAGCAGCCTTATCGCCCCGGGGGCTGGGACTGAAGCTTTCTTT	CASSLIAPGAGTEAFF
14	TRBV5-1	TRBJ2-3	.	.	TGCGCCAGCAGCTTGAGGGCAGACACAGATACGCAGTATTTT	CASSLRADTDTQYF
13	TRBV28	TRBJ1-2	.	TRBD1	TGTGCCAGCATACAGGGGGGGATAGGTGGCTACACCTTC	CASIQGGIGGYTF
13	TRBV5-1	TRBJ1-1	once	.	TGCGCCAGCAGCGCTGGGCTGGGCACTGAAGCTTTCTTT	CASSAGLGTEAFF
14	TRBV4-1	TRBJ2-2	.	TRBD1	TGCGCCAGCCAAGGGACAGGGAACACCGGGGAGCTGTTTTTT	CASQGTGNTGELFF
14	TRBV2	TRBJ1-5	many	.	TGTGCCAGCACGAAAGAGGGAGTCAATCAGCCCCAGCATTTT	CASTKEGVNQPQHF
13	TRBV5-1	TRBJ2-1	.	TRBD2	TGCGCCAGCAGCTTATTTCGGGAGGGCCCGTATTTCTTC	CASSLFREGPYFF
15	TRBV18	TRBJ2-7	.	.	TGTGCCAGCTCAGGTGGAGCTAGGGGTTACTACGAGCAGTACTTC	CASSGGARGYYEQYF
14	TRBV7-9	TRBJ1-1	.	TRBD1	TGTGCCAGCAGAGCCCGGACAGGGAACACTGAAGCTTTCTTT	CASRARTGNTEAFF
16	TRBV2	TRBJ1-3	.	.	TGTGCCAGCAGTTCAGAAGGGGTGTTATCTGGAAACACCATATATTTT	CASSSEGVLSGNTIYF
15	TRBV7-3	TRBJ2-7	.	TRBD1	TGTGCCAGCAGCTTTGGCGGACAGGGGCCCTACGAGCAGTACTTC	CASSFGGQGPYEQYF
16	TRBV28	TRBJ1-2	.	.	TGTGCCAGCAGCCTTCCTTCCTTTCCGGGTAAAAATGGCTACACCTTC	CASSLPSFPGKNGYTF
13	TRBV2	TRBJ2-5	.	.	TGTGCCAGCAGTGGGACTTTCCAAGAGACCCAGTACTTC	CASSGTFQETQYF
11	TRBV28	TRBJ2-3	.	.	TGTGCCACGCGTTGGGCAGATACGCAGTATTTT	CATRWADTQYF
12	TRBV2	TRBJ2-1	.	.	TGTGCCAGCAGTGAAGTAGCGCGGGAGCAGTTCTTC	CASSEVAREQFF
17	TRBV13	TRBJ2-3	few	TRBD2	TGTGCCAGCAGCTTCTCCGGGACTAGCGGGTTCACAGATACGCAGTATTTT	CASSFSGTSGFTDTQYF
17	TRBV5-1	TRBJ2-3	.	TRBD2	TGCGCCAGCAGCTTGGGTCATGCAGCGGGAGCTTTAGATACGCAGTATTTT	CASSLGHAAGALDTQYF
13	TRBV11-2	TRBJ1-2	.	.	TGTGCCAGCAGCTTAGACAGGCCGGGTGGCTACACCTTC	CASSLDRPGGYTF
15	TRBV7-9	TRBJ1-1	.	TRBD1	TGTGCCAGCAGCTTATTGGTTTATGGGACAGGGGACGCTTTCTTT	CASSLLVYGTGDAFF
16	TRBV7-9	TRBJ1-1	.	TRBD1	TGTGCCAGCAGCAAGACAGGGGTTGGGAGGAACACTGAAGCTTTCTTT	CASSKTGVGRNTEAFF